The entry that follows covers one T cell receptor (beta chain) sequence. The data were taken from a study of shared clonotypes between healthy human individuals. TCRdb's table, derived via immunoSEQ multiplex PCR, lists solely in-frame clones and lacks some. The profile covers almost 750,000 clones, with roughly two thirds appearing a single time and under 2% taken by the ten largest. Germline V lookup: CDR1 SGHAT, CDR2 FQNNGV. CDR3 length: 17 amino acids. Trimming removed 4 bases from V and 11 bases from J; junction bases left unmatched: 17. The chain links TRBV11-2 to TRBJ1-4, with 9 nucleotides matching TRBD1. The clonotype was recovered from a woman in her twenties or thirties in good health. The material sequenced was memory CD4+ T cells sorted from blood. As for subset: CD45RA-negative fraction. The CDR3 DNA reads TGTGCCAGCAGCTCGCTCCGCCGACAGGGGGTAATGAAGAAACTGTTTTTT. Its protein is CASSSLRRQGVMKKLFF.